This passage covers 19 T cell receptor beta chains from one sample sequenced in a study of molecular identifiers for immune sequencing clone quantification. TCRdb re-called the PCR reads through MiXCR, storing one row per CDR3 protein. The table lists roughly 630,000 distinct CDR3 sequences, 25% of them singletons. Sample: naive CD8+ T cells from blood, with Jurkat cell RNA spiked in. The sample's subset: FACS-sorted CD8+CD4-CCR7+CD45RA+ naive T cells. The receptors here all came from a human donor in good health. Some libraries in this study had Jurkat cell RNA spiked in.

This clonotype was recorded many times. The V gene is TRBV11-2, the J gene TRBJ2-3; D assignment may be TRBD1 or TRBD2 (6 bases each). This CDR3 has 15 amino acids. Trimming took off 2 bases at V and 6 bases at J, with 15 bases between the two ends. In germline, CDR1 is SGHAT, CDR2 FQNNGV. In DNA form, the CDR3 reads TGTGCCAGCAGCTTATCGGTGGGGGGCTTTGATACGCAGTATTTT. This encodes CASSLSVGGFDTQYF.

In this sample, this clonotype turned up many times. The chain carries TRBV25-1 and TRBJ2-1, with 10 bases matching TRBD1. J was trimmed by 2 bases and V by 4 bases; bases with no gene match: 5. This CDR3 is built from 16 residues. Germline assignment: CDR1 MGHDK and CDR2 SYGVNS. CDR3 sequence reads: CASSAPGQGAYNEQFF. CDR3 in DNA: TGTGCCAGCAGTGCACCCGGACAGGGGGCCTACAATGAGCAGTTCTTC.

The J gene is TRBJ2-3, the V gene TRBV11-2; 13 bases agree with TRBD2. V trimming: 8 bases; J trimming: 4 bases; junction bases outside the gene matches: 9. This CDR3 region has 16 residues. CDR1 and CDR2 (germline): SGHAT, FQNNGV. This chain's CDR3 is CASGPWTSGGADTQYF. CDR3 nucleotides: TGTGCCAGCGGCCCATGGACTAGCGGGGGAGCAGATACGCAGTATTTT.

This clonotype has a count of ten or more. This chain uses TRBV5-1 with TRBJ2-5, with D perhaps given as TRBD1 or TRBD2 (5 bases each). The CDR3 totals 14 residues. Germline assignment: CDR1 SGHRS and CDR2 YFSETQ. V lost 0 bases and J lost 3, with 9 bases in between. The CDR3 spells CASSLVGDEETQYF. The CDR3 bases are TGCGCCAGCAGCTTGGTGGGGGATGAAGAGACCCAGTACTTC.

This clonotype was counted a few times. This chain connects TRBV12-3 or TRBV12-4 to TRBJ2-7; D tentatively reads TRBD1 or TRBD2 (6 bases each). There are 15 residues in the CDR3. Trimming took off 7 bases at V and 4 bases at J, with 20 bases between the two ends. CDR3 protein: CASTQGGLPVYEQYF. In DNA form, the CDR3 reads TGTGCCAGCACCCAAGGGGGGCTACCCGTTTACGAGCAGTACTTC.

The V call is TRBV12-3 or TRBV12-4, the J call TRBJ1-5, with TRBD1 as a possible D gene (5 bases). The CDR3 totals 15 residues. V shed 6 bases and J shed 4 bases, with 16 bases lying between them. CDR3 bases: TGTGCCAGCAGCCCCCAGGGTAACGGTAATCAGCCCCAGCATTTT. Protein product: CASSPQGNGNQPQHF.

This clonotype was detected many times. The rearrangement joins TRBV7-2 to TRBJ1-1; D ambiguous. The V end lost 4 bases, the J end lost 3 bases, and 12 bases lay between the germline ends. This CDR3 contains 14 residues. The germline CDR1 and CDR2 sequences are SGHTA and FQGNSA. CDR3: CASSSTTAYTEAFF. In nucleotides, the CDR3 is TGTGCCAGCAGCTCCACCACAGCATACACTGAAGCTTTCTTT.

V is TRBV19 and J is TRBJ2-7; TRBD1 matches at 8 bases. Trimming removed 6 bases from V and 6 bases from J; junction bases left unmatched: 10. Per the germline V gene, CDR1 is LNHDA and CDR2 is SQIVND (reference sequence). This CDR3 is built from 14 residues. The CDR3 protein is CASSPWTGTGEQYF. The CDR3 DNA reads TGTGCCAGTAGCCCATGGACAGGGACAGGCGAGCAGTACTTC.

This clonotype was recorded at least ten times. The V call is TRBV4-3, the J call TRBJ2-7; 10 bases agree with TRBD1. The V gene end was trimmed by 2 bases and the J gene end by 3 bases; junction bases not matched to a gene: 4. The germline V gene has CDR1 LGHNA and CDR2 YSLEER. This CDR3 region has 15 residues. CDR3 in amino acids: CASSQTRTGGYEQYF. DNA for the CDR3: TGCGCCAGCAGCCAAACCAGGACAGGGGGCTACGAGCAGTACTTC.

The table lists this clonotype with a few counts. The V and J genes are TRBV10-3 and TRBJ2-5, with unresolved D. Germline V gene data show CDR1 as ENHRY and CDR2 as SYGVKD. V was cut by 0 bases and J by 2 bases, with 10 bases left in between. CDR3 length: 15 amino acids. The CDR3 nucleotides read TGTGCCATCAGTGAGTCGGGGAACTTACAAGAGACCCAGTACTTC. Protein: CAISESGNLQETQYF.

Points on this clonotype: A much bigger clone sits one base away, suggesting this may be a read error. The gene calls are TRBV6-1 and TRBJ1-1; maybe TRBD1 (6 bases). The CDR3 has 13 amino acids. Germline V gene sequence: CDR1 MNHNS, CDR2 SASEGT. CDR3 in amino acids: CASNLRGRTGAFF. The CDR3 region has the DNA TGTGCCAGCAACCTCCGGGGGCGGACTGGAGCTTTCTTT.

The sample holds many counts of this clonotype. V is TRBV7-6 and J is TRBJ2-3; 13 bases fit TRBD2. CDR1 and CDR2 (germline): SGHVS, FNYEAQ. The CDR3 covers 17 residues. V shed 0 bases, J shed 6 bases, and the junction held 6 bases outside the gene matches. For the CDR3, the DNA is TGTGCCAGCAGCTTAGCCACTAGCGGGGGGGGTTCCGATACGCAGTATTTT. Encoded protein: CASSLATSGGGSDTQYF.

At least ten counts were recorded for this clonotype. This chain joins TRBV29-1 and TRBJ1-2; D not certain. This CDR3 is built from 14 residues. The V gene lost 3 bases and the J gene lost 8 bases, with 19 bases spanning the gap. CDR1 SQVTM and CDR2 ANQGSEA come from the germline V gene. In DNA form, the CDR3 reads TGCAGCGTTGAGACCTCATTAGGGCGGTACGGCTACACCTTC. It translates to CSVETSLGRYGYTF.

This clonotype was observed a handful of times. CDR3 nucleotide sequence: TGTGCCTGGAGTCCTACAGGGGGCGCAGATACGCAGTATTTT. This translates into CAWSPTGGADTQYF. The chain is built from TRBV30 and TRBJ2-3; 9 nucleotides line up with TRBD1. The CDR3 spans 14 residues. Per germline, CDR1 GTSNPN and CDR2 SVGIG (reference sequence). V shed 2 bases, J shed 4 bases, and the junction held 4 bases outside the gene matches.

A single count supports this clonotype. This sequence may be a read error, since a much larger clone differs from it by one base. The chain combines TRBV10-3 with TRBJ1-5, with D unresolved. The germline gives CDR1 ENHRY, CDR2 SYGVKD. This CDR3 has 16 amino acids. The CDR3: CAFSESWSGTGQPQHF. The DNA for the CDR3 is TGTGCCTTCAGTGAGTCGTGGTCCGGAACGGGACAGCCCCAGCATTTT.

This clonotype was observed a single time. This could be a read error, since a much larger clone is one nucleotide away. This sequence joins TRBV6-1 and TRBJ1-2; no reliable D call. Trimming cost V 7 bases and J 5 bases, with 17 bases left between them. This CDR3 contains 14 residues. Germline V CDR1 and CDR2: MNHNS, SASEGT. CDR3 DNA: TGTGCCAGCATCATGACGGATTTCGAATATGGCTACACCTTC. Protein: CASIMTDFEYGYTF.

In its sample, this clonotype was seen a few times. Being one base from a much bigger clone, this may be a read error. This sequence joins TRBV5-1 and TRBJ2-5; TRBD1 matches at 8 bases. The CDR3 runs to 15 residues. J gave up 7 bases and V 5 bases, and 13 bases lay outside the gene matches. In germline, CDR1 is SGHRS, CDR2 YFSETQ. The CDR3 reads CASSFLRGRSVTQYF. CDR3 sequence (DNA): TGCGCCAGCAGTTTCCTCAGGGGGCGTTCGGTGACCCAGTACTTC. Full variable domain (outside the CDR3, taken from reference TRBV5-1 and TRBJ2-5): KAGVTQTPRYLIKTRGQQVTLSCSPISGHRSVSWYQQTPGQGLQFLFEYFSETQRNKGNFPGRFSGRQFSNSRSEMNVSTLELGDSALYLCASSFLRGRSVTQYFGPGTRLLVL.

This clonotype was counted at least ten times. V gene TRBV21-1 combines with J gene TRBJ2-6; the table's D call, TRBD2, has no DNA check behind it. TRBV21-1 is an annotated pseudogene. CDR3 size: 17 residues. The CDR3 sequence is CASSTPGRPSGANVLTF. The CDR3 bases are TGTGCCAGCAGCACACCGGGACGGCCCTCTGGGGCCAACGTCCTGACTTTC.

This clonotype was observed a few times. V is TRBV4-1 and J is TRBJ1-6, with a tentative D call TRBD1 (5 bases). The CDR3 length is 14 residues. Germline-derived CDR1 and CDR2 are MGHRA and YSYEKL. V lost 1 base to trimming and J lost 10 bases, with 11 bases between them. The CDR3 protein is CASSQGGVGSPLHF. The DNA of the CDR3 is TGCGCCAGCAGCCAAGGGGGGGTAGGATCACCCCTCCACTTT.